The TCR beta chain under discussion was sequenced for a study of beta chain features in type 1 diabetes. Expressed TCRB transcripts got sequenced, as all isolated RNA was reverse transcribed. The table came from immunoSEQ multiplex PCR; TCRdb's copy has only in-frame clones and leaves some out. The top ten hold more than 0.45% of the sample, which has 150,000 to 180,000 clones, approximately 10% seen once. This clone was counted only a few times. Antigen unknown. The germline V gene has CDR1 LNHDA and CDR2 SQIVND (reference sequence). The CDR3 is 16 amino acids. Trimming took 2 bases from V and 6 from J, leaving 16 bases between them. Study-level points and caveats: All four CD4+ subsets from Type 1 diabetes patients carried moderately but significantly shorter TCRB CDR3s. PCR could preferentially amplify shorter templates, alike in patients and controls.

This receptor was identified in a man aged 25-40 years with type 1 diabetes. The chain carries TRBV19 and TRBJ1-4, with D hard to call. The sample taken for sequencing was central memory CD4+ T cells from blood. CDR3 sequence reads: CASSILRARDDEKLFF. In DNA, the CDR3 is TGTGCCAGTAGTATATTGCGGGCGAGAGACGATGAAAAACTGTTTTTT. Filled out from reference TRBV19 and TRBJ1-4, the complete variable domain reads DGGITQSPKYLFRKEGQNVTLSCEQNLNHDAMYWYRQDPGQGLRLIYYSQIVNDFQKGDIAEGYSVSREKKESFPLTVTSAQKNPTAFYLCASSILRARDDEKLFFGSGTQLSVL.